One sample yielded the 18 T cell receptor beta chains listed below, sequenced in a study of Ad26.COV2.S vaccination and SARS-CoV-2 variants. This sample's treatment: some 20 received Ad26.COV2.S at low or high dose, single or two shots; 5 received placebo; per-sample allocation not given. Samples analyzed were those drawn on day 63 after the first vaccine or placebo injection. The repertoire was sequenced with immunoSEQ multiplex PCR; TCRdb's copy has only in-frame clones and lacks some. The table includes around 450,000 clones, around 90% detected once. The sequencing here drew on peripheral blood, taken in a trial of Ad26.COV2.S vaccine versus placebo. These receptor sequences come from a person between 18 and 65 years old who received the Ad26.COV2.S COVID-19 vaccine or a placebo.

Written as DNA, the CDR3 is TGCGCCAGCAGCCAAGTCCCCTACAATGAGCAGTTCTTC. It translates to CASSQVPYNEQFF. The chain combines TRBV4-3 with TRBJ2-1; D call uncertain. Germline CDR1 and CDR2: LGHNA and YSLEER. The length of the CDR3 is 13 residues. V lost 1 base and J 2 bases, leaving 3 bases between the germline ends.

The chain couples TRBV7-8 to TRBJ2-2, with TRBD2 identical over 12 bases. The germline V gene has CDR1 SGHVS and CDR2 FQNEAQ. This CDR3 is built from 21 residues. J lost 4 bases, V lost 5 bases, and 20 bases had no gene match. CDR3 nucleotides: TGTGCCAGCAGCCCTAACCTCAGGGGAACGGGACTAGCGGGTCCCACCGGGGAGCTGTTTTTT. Protein product: CASSPNLRGTGLAGPTGELFF. The complete variable domain, with remaining parts taken from reference TRBV7-8 and TRBJ2-2, reads GAGVSQSPRYKVAKRGQDVALRCDPISGHVSLFWYQQALGQGPEFLTYFQNEAQLDKSGLPSDRFFAERPEGSVSTLKIQRTQQEDSAVYLCASSPNLRGTGLAGPTGELFFGEGSRLTVL.

V gene TRBV29-1 combines with J gene TRBJ2-1; no clear D gene. The germline gives CDR1 SQVTM, CDR2 ANQGSEA. The CDR3 extends over 10 amino acids. V was shortened by 2 bases and J by 7 bases, with 3 bases between the two germline ends. The CDR3 bases are TGCAGCGTTGAACTTAATGAGCAGTTCTTC. Encoded protein: CSVELNEQFF.

This rearrangement joins TRBV12-3 or TRBV12-4 to TRBJ1-2; no definite D call. The V end was cut by 5 bases, the J end by 3 bases, with 4 bases between. The CDR3 spans 11 residues. CDR3: CASSAHYGYTF. The CDR3, as DNA: TGTGCCAGCAGTGCGCACTATGGCTACACCTTC.

This sequence joins TRBV19 and TRBJ1-2, with unresolved D. V shed 5 bases and J shed 8 bases, with 15 bases lying between them. Germline V gives CDR1 LNHDA, CDR2 SQIVND (reference sequence). The CDR3 is 13 amino acids. CDR3 region: CASSGLVTGGYTF. Here the CDR3 DNA reads TGTGCCAGTAGTGGCCTCGTGACGGGCGGCTACACCTTC.

J is TRBJ2-3 and V is TRBV2, with 8 bases aligning to TRBD1. CDR3 length equals 15 residues. V lost 4 bases and J lost 2; bases outside the gene matches: 5. The V gene's germline CDR1 is SNHLY and CDR2 FYNNEI. CDR3 amino acids: CASSVLGQVTDTQYF. The CDR3 DNA follows: TGTGCCAGCAGTGTTTTGGGACAGGTCACAGATACGCAGTATTTT.

The rearrangement uses TRBV6-1 and TRBJ2-7, with D unclear. Germline V gene sequence: CDR1 MNHNS, CDR2 SASEGT. This CDR3 spans 12 amino acids. Trimming took 1 base from V and 6 from J, leaving 7 bases between them. CDR3 residues: CASSEEGPEQYF. CDR3 coding DNA: TGTGCCAGCAGTGAAGAGGGTCCCGAGCAGTACTTC.

This chain joins TRBV7-2 and TRBJ2-2, with 9 bases lining up with TRBD2. Germline V lookup: CDR1 SGHTA, CDR2 FQGNSA. This CDR3 comprises 15 residues. Unmatched junction bases numbered 2, after V lost 5 bases and J lost 1 base. The CDR3 DNA reads TGTGCCAGCAGCCCACTAGCGGGGAACACCGGGGAGCTGTTTTTT. Protein: CASSPLAGNTGELFF.

The chain has TRBV6-2 or TRBV6-3 and TRBJ2-3; a possible D gene is TRBD1 (6 bases). This CDR3 has 16 amino acids. V was pared by 0 bases and J by 3 bases, with 13 bases between. Germline V gene data show CDR1 as MNHEY and CDR2 as SVGEGT. The chain's CDR3 is CASSYSRGSLTDTQYF. DNA of the CDR3: TGTGCCAGCAGTTACTCGAGGGGGAGTTTGACAGATACGCAGTATTTT.

This clone was found a few times. The gene calls are TRBV5-6 and TRBJ1-2, with 7 bases that match TRBD1. Germline V CDR1 and CDR2: SGHDT, YYEEEE. J was trimmed by 8 bases and V by 4 bases; bases with no gene match: 11. The CDR3 runs to 14 residues. The CDR3 spells CASSGTGAGEGYTF. CDR3 DNA: TGTGCCAGCAGCGGAACAGGGGCGGGCGAAGGCTACACCTTC.

The chain combines TRBV29-1 with TRBJ2-3; D is unclear. Germline-derived CDR1 and CDR2 are SQVTM and ANQGSEA. The CDR3 consists of 12 residues. The CDR3 nucleotides are TGCAGTACCGTTAGTGAGATTAATACGCAGTATTTT. It is translated as CSTVSEINTQYF.

The chain employs TRBV4-1 and TRBJ2-1, with TRBD1 identical over 10 bases. Germline CDR1 and CDR2: MGHRA and YSYEKL. The CDR3 is 16 amino acids. The V gene end was trimmed by 0 bases and the J gene end by 8 bases; junction bases not matched to a gene: 7. The CDR3 region has the DNA TGCGCCAGCAGCCAAGACGTCCGACAGGGGGCAGATGAGCAGTTCTTC. Amino acids: CASSQDVRQGADEQFF.

The rearrangement links TRBV5-5 to TRBJ2-3, with 8 bases identical to TRBD2. The junction had 9 bases not matched to a gene; V was cut back by 4 bases and J by 2 bases. Germline CDR1 and CDR2: SGHKS and YYEKEE (reference sequence). The CDR3 sequence is 16 residues long. The CDR3 loop is CASSPRAGGSTDTQYF. CDR3 nucleotides: TGTGCCAGCAGCCCCCGTGCGGGAGGATCCACAGATACGCAGTATTTT.

The rearrangement uses TRBV6-5 and TRBJ1-6, with D possibly being TRBD1 (6 bases). This CDR3 comprises 15 residues. Germline CDR1 MNHEY, CDR2 SVGAGI. V dropped 8 bases and J dropped 4 bases, with 15 bases sitting between them. CDR3 loop: CASVPAGTYNSPLHF. As DNA, the CDR3 is TGTGCCAGCGTCCCGGCAGGGACATATAATTCACCCCTCCACTTT.

The chain employs TRBV10-1 and TRBJ1-5; no clear D. The CDR3 covers 14 residues. In germline, CDR1 is WNHNN, CDR2 SYGVQD (reference sequence). Trimming took off 5 bases at V and 2 bases at J, with 10 bases between the two ends. CDR3 region: CASSCPGGNQPQHF. In nucleotides, the CDR3 is TGCGCCAGCAGTTGTCCCGGAGGCAATCAGCCCCAGCATTTT.

The chain carries TRBV11-2 and TRBJ2-7; D may be TRBD2 (5 bases). Per germline, CDR1 SGHAT and CDR2 FQNNGV. This CDR3 region has 16 residues. V lost 3 bases to trimming and J lost 2 bases, with 17 bases between them. The CDR3 nucleotides read TGTGCCAGCAGCTTTCGAAGCGGTCTAAGAGCCTACGAGCAGTACTTC. Translating gives CASSFRSGLRAYEQYF.

This clone was seen just once. This sequence joins TRBV2 and TRBJ1-1; no clear D gene. There are 14 residues in the CDR3. The ends were cut back, 1 base at V and 4 bases at J, with 10 bases in the middle. Germline V gene sequence: CDR1 SNHLY, CDR2 FYNNEI. The CDR3 DNA reads TGTGCCAGCAGTGAAGAGTCGTTCCTCACTGAAGCTTTCTTT. It is translated as CASSEESFLTEAFF.

The chain has TRBV12-3 or TRBV12-4 and TRBJ1-2, with D possibly TRBD1 on 5 matching bases. Trimming cost V 10 bases and J 4 bases, with 13 bases left between them. The CDR3 runs to 12 residues. The CDR3 loop is CATGLGVYGYTF. For the CDR3, the DNA is TGTGCCACCGGATTGGGGGTCTATGGCTACACCTTC.